This T cell receptor beta chain was captured by sequencing in a study of breast tumors, draining lymph nodes, adjacent tissues. Samples came from axillary lymph nodes draining the breast cancer. Unmatched junction bases numbered 12, after V lost 7 bases and J lost 4 bases. The CDR3 has 16 residues. Germline V gives CDR1 LNHDA, CDR2 SQIVND (reference sequence). Study-level findings and limits: Compared with lymph nodes, tumors were less diverse; compared with nontumor tissue, more.

This clonotype came up many times. Its antigen is not identified. One entry per CDR3 protein, called by TCRdb with MiXCR from the multiplex PCR reads. The data show 150,000 to 200,000 distinct CDR3 sequences, around a third seen once. V usage is TRBV19 and J usage is TRBJ1-5, with TRBD1 matching over 8 bases. What was sequenced was axillary lymph node tissue. This receptor was taken from a female donor with breast cancer. Some clones in this sample may be carry-over from other donors' samples. The CDR3 region has the DNA TGTGCCAGTACCAACCTGAGGACAGGGACGAATCAGCCCCAGCATTTT. Translated: CASTNLRTGTNQPQHF.